This T cell receptor (beta chain) was sequenced in a study of blood T cell repertoires in COVID-19. TCRdb's table, derived via immunoSEQ multiplex PCR, lists solely in-frame clones and lacks some. Of about 140,000 clones listed, approximately 82% are singletons. The V end lost 10 bases, the J end lost 0 bases, and 16 bases lay between the germline ends. This CDR3 comprises 14 residues. The germline CDR1 and CDR2 sequences are SNHLY and FYNNEI. Sequencing was done on a sample of peripheral blood. The TCR was taken from a human donor in a cohort sampled during active COVID-19. This chain uses TRBV2 with TRBJ2-7; D perhaps matches TRBD1 (6 bases). The CDR3 region has the DNA TGTGCCAATCGGAGGACAGATTTCTCCTACGAGCAGTACTTC. It codes for CANRRTDFSYEQYF.